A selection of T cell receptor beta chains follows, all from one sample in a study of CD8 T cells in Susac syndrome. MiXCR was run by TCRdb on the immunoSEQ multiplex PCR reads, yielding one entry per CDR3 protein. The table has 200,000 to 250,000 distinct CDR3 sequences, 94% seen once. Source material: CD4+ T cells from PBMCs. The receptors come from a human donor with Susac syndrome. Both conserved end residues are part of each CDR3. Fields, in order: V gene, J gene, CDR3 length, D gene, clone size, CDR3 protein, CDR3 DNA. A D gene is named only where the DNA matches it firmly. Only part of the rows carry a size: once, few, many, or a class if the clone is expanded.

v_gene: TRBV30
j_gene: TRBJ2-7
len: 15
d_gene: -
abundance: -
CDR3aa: CAWRVRDTGLYEQYF
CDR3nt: TGTGCCTGGAGGGTAAGGGACACGGGATTATACGAGCAGTACTTC

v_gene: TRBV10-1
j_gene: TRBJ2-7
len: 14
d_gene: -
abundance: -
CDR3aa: CASSDGAGSYEQYF
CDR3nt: TGCGCCAGCAGTGATGGGGCAGGATCCTACGAGCAGTACTTC

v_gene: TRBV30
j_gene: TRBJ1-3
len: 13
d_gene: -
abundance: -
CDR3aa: CAWNAHSGNTIYF
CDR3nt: TGTGCCTGGAATGCCCACTCTGGAAACACCATATATTTT

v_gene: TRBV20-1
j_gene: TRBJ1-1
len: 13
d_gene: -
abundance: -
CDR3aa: CSAPKQGWAEAFF
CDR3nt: TGCAGTGCTCCGAAACAGGGATGGGCTGAAGCTTTCTTT

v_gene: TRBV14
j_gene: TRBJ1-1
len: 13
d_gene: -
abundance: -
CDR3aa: CASSQTRDLEAFF
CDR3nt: TGTGCCAGCAGCCAAACCAGGGACCTGGAAGCTTTCTTT

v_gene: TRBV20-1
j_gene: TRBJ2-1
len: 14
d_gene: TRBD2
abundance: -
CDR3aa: CSADGTSDHNEQFF
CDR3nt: TGCAGTGCTGACGGGACTAGCGATCACAATGAGCAGTTCTTC

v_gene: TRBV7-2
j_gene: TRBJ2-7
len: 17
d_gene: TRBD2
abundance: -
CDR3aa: CASSSPGSGGPRYEQYF
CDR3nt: TGTGCCAGCAGCTCGCCAGGGTCGGGGGGGCCCCGCTACGAGCAGTACTTC

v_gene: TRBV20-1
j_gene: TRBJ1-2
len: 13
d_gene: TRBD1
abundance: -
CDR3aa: CSAPTGGVLSYTF
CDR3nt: TGCAGTGCACCAACAGGGGGCGTTCTTAGCTACACCTTC

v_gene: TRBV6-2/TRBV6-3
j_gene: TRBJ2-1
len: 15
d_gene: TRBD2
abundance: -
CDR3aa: CASSYGGSSYNEQFF
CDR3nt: TGTGCCAGCAGTTACGGCGGGAGCTCCTACAATGAGCAGTTCTTC

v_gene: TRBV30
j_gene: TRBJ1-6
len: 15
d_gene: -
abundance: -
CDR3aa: CAWGGGSSYNSPLHF
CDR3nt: TGTGCCTGGGGCGGCGGGAGCTCCTATAATTCACCCCTCCACTTT

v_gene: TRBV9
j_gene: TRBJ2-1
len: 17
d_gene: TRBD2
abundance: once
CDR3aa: CASSVGPGTSGGMEQFF
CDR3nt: TGTGCCAGCAGCGTAGGTCCGGGGACTAGCGGGGGAATGGAGCAGTTCTTC

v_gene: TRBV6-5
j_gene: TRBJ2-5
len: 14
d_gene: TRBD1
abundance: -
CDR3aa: CASSANRGRETQYF
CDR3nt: TGTGCCAGCAGTGCGAACAGGGGGAGGGAGACCCAGTACTTC

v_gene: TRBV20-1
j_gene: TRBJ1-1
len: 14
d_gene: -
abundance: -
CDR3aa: CSARDQRVQPEAFF
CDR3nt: TGCAGTGCTAGAGATCAGCGGGTACAACCTGAAGCTTTCTTT

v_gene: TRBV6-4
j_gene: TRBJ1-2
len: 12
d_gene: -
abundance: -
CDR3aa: CASSDRGYGYTF
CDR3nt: TGTGCCAGCAGTGACAGGGGCTATGGCTACACCTTC

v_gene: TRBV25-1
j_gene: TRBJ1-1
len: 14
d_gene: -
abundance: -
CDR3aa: CASRLNGVLTEAFF
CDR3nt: TGTGCCAGCAGGCTAAACGGGGTATTGACTGAAGCTTTCTTT

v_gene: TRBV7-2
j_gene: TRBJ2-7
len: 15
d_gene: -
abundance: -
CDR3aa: CASSAPGLGSYEQYF
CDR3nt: TGTGCCAGCAGCGCTCCGGGACTGGGGAGTTACGAGCAGTACTTC

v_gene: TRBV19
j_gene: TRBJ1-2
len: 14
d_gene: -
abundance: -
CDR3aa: CASTMTPDDYGYTF
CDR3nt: TGTGCCAGTACGATGACACCGGATGACTATGGCTACACCTTC